This T cell receptor beta chain derives from a study of memory CD4+ T cells and cytomegalovirus serostatus. Clones were sequenced by immunoSEQ multiplex PCR, and TCRdb holds only the in-frame ones, with some missing. This repertoire shows 58,000 or so clones, about 80% found once; its top ten account for over 2%. V was shortened by 1 base and J by 2 bases, with 10 bases between the two germline ends. The CDR3 contains 15 residues. Germline V gene sequence: CDR1 SGHTA, CDR2 FQGNSA. The sort gate was single viable CD3+CD4+CD8-CD45RO+ cells for memory CD4+ T cells. The sequencing input was memory CD4+ T cells from blood. This clonotype originated in an adult in good health and CMV-seropositive. The chain couples TRBV7-2 to TRBJ2-3; tentatively, D is TRBD2 (5 bases). The chain's CDR3 is CASSLGRDFTDTQYF. The CDR3 DNA follows: TGTGCCAGCAGCTTAGGTCGGGATTTCACAGATACGCAGTATTTT.